This T cell receptor (beta chain) emerged from a study of human versus mouse CDR3 diversity and MHC coevolution. Method: immunoSEQ multiplex PCR; TCRdb's copy keeps in-frame clones and lacks some. The sample includes 75,000 to 90,000 clones, over 85% of them seen just once. Study results and limitations: Most of the three human donors had the lowest clonal inequality. Human CDR3s averaged more deletions and insertions than mouse CDR3s.

The CDR3 totals 12 residues. Germline loops: CDR1 SGHDT, CDR2 YYEEEE. V was trimmed by 3 bases and J by 4 bases, leaving 7 bases between them. A word on this clone: The target antigen is unknown.

The rearrangement joins TRBV5-6 to TRBJ1-2; D ambiguous. Sample: naive CD4+ T cells from blood. Noted subset: CD45RO-negative CD62L-positive naive CD4 T cells. This receptor was identified in a person aged 25 to 69 in good health. The CDR3 DNA reads as TGTGCCAGCAGCTCCCAGGTCTATGGCTACACCTTC. Protein: CASSSQVYGYTF.